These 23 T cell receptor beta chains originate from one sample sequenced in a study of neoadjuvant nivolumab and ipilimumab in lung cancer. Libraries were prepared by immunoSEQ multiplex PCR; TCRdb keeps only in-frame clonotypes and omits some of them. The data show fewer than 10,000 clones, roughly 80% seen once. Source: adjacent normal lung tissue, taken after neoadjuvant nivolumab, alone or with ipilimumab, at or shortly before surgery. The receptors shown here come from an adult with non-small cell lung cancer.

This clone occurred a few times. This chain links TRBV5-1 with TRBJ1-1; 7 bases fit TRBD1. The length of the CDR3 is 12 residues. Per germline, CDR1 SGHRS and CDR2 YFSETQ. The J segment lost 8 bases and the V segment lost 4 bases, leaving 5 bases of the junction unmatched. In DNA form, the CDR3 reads TGCGCCAGCAGCCCGGAGACAGGGGAAGCTTTCTTT. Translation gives CASSPETGEAFF.

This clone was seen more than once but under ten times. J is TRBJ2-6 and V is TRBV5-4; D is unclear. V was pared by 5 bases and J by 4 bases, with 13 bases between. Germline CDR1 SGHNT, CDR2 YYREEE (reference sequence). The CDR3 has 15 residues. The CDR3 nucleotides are TGTGCCAGCAGTCGTCCCGTGGCAGGGGCCAACGTCCTGACTTTC. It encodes CASSRPVAGANVLTF. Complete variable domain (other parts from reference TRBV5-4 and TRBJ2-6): ETGVTQSPTHLIKTRGQQVTLRCSSQSGHNTVSWYQQALGQGPQFIFQYYREEENGRGNFPPRFSGLQFPNYSSELNVNALELDDSALYLCASSRPVAGANVLTFGAGSRLTVL.

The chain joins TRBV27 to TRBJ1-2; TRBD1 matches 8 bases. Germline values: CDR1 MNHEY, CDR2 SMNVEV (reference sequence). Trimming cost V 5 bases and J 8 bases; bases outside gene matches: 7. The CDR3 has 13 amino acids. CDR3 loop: CASSPGQGGGYTF. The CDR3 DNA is TGTGCCAGCAGTCCTGGACAGGGAGGCGGCTACACCTTC.

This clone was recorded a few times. CDR3 region: CASGGAETQYF. The CDR3, as DNA: TGCGCCAGCGGCGGGGCAGAGACCCAGTACTTC. The rearrangement uses TRBV10-2 and TRBJ2-5, with D perhaps TRBD2 (6 bases). Looked up from germline, CDR1 is WSHSY and CDR2 is SAAADI. CDR3 length: 11 amino acids. The V end was cut by 8 bases, the J end by 4 bases, with 8 bases between.

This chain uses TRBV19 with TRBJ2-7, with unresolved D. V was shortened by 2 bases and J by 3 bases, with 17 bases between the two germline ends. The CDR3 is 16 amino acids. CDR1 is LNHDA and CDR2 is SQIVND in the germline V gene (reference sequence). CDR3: CASSISSAFGGYEQYF. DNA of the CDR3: TGTGCCAGTAGTATAAGCTCAGCGTTCGGTGGCTACGAGCAGTACTTC.

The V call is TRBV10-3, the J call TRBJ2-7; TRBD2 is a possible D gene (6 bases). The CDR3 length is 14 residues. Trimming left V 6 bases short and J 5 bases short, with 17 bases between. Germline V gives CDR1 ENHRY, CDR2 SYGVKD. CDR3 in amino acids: CAISPGGVSDEQYF. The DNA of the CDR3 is TGTGCCATCAGCCCCGGAGGGGTTTCGGACGAGCAGTACTTC.

The DNA of the CDR3 is TGTGCCAGCCACCGGAGCTACGAGCAGTACTTC. It yields the protein CASHRSYEQYF. The genes are TRBV2 and TRBJ2-7; D is uncertain. V was pared by 8 bases and J by 3 bases, with 8 bases between. The CDR3 runs to 11 residues. Germline CDR1 and CDR2: SNHLY and FYNNEI.

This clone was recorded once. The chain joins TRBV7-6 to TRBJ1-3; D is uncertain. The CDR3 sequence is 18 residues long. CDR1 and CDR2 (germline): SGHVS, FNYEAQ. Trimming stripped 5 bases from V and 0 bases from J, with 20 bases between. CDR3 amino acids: CASSTRTSGESSGNTIYF. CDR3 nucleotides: TGTGCCAGCAGCACCCGCACGTCGGGAGAGAGCTCTGGAAACACCATATATTTT.

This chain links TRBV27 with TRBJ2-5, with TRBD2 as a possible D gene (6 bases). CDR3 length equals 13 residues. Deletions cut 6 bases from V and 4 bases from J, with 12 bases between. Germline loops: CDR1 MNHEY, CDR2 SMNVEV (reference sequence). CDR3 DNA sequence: TGTGCCAGCAGATTGGGGGGATCAGAGACCCAGTACTTC. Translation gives CASRLGGSETQYF.

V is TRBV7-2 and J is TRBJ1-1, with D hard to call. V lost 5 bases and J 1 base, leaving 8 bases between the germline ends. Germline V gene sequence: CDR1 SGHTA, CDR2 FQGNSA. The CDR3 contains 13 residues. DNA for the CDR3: TGTGCCAGCAGCCTGACTCCGAACACTGAAGCTTTCTTT. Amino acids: CASSLTPNTEAFF.

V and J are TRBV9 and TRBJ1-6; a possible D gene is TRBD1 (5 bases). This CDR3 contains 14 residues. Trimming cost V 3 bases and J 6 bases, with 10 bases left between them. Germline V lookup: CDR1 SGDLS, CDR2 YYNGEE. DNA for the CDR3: TGTGCCAGCAGCGCTGAGACAGTTAATTCACCCCTCCACTTT. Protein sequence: CASSAETVNSPLHF.

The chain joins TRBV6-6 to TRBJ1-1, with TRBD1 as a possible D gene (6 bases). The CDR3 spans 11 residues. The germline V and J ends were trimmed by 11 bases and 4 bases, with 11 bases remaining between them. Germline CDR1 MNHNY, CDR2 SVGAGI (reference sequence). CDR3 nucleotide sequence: TGTGCCGGATCCAGGGGCACTGAAGCTTTCTTT. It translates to CAGSRGTEAFF.

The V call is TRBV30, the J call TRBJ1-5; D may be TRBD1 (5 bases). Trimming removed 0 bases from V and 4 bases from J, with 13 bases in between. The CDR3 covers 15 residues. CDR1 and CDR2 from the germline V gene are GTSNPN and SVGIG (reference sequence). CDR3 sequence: CAWSVGAGSNQPQHF. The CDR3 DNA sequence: TGTGCCTGGAGTGTAGGGGCAGGGAGTAATCAGCCCCAGCATTTT.

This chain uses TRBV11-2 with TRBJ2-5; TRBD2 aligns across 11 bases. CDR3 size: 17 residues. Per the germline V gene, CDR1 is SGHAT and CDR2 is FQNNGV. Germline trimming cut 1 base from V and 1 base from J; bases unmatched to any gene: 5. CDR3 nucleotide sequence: TGTGCCAGCAGCTTAGGGCCGGGACTAGCGGTCCAAGAGACCCAGTACTTC. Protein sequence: CASSLGPGLAVQETQYF.

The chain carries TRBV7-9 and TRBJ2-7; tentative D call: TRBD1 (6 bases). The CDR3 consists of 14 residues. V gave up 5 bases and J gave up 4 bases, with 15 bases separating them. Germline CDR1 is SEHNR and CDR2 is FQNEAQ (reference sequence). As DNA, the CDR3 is TGTGCCAGCAGCCCCGGGACAATAGGGTACGAGCAGTACTTC. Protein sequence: CASSPGTIGYEQYF.

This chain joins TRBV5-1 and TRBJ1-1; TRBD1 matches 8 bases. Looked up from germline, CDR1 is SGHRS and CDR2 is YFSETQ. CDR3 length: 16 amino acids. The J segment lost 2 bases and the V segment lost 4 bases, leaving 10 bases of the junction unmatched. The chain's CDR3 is CASSAGQVFQNTEAFF. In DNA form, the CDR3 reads TGCGCCAGCAGCGCGGGACAGGTCTTCCAAAACACTGAAGCTTTCTTT.

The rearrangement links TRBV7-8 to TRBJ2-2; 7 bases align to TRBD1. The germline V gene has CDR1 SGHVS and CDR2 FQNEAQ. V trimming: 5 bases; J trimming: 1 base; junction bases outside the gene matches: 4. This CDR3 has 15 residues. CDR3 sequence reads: CASSQGQRNTGELFF. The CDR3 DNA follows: TGTGCCAGCAGCCAGGGACAGCGGAACACCGGGGAGCTGTTTTTT.

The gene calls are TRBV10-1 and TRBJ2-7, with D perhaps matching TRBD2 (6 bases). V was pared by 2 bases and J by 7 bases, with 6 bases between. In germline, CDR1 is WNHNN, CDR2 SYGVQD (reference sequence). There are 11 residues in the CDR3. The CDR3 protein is CASSEGTEQYF. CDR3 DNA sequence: TGCGCCAGCAGTGAGGGGACTGAGCAGTACTTC.

The CDR3 DNA is TGTGCCAGCAGCTCTTTGGACACCTATGGCTACACCTTC. Amino acids: CASSSLDTYGYTF. The chain couples TRBV7-6 to TRBJ1-2; D may be TRBD1 (5 bases). Germline V gene lookup returns CDR1 SGHVS and CDR2 FNYEAQ. V was trimmed by 4 bases and J by 4 bases, leaving 10 bases between them. This CDR3 spans 13 amino acids.

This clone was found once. The CDR3: CASSSGGPRRAFF. CDR3 nucleotide sequence: TGTGCCAGCAGCTCCGGTGGCCCCAGAAGGGCTTTCTTT. The chain joins TRBV6-5 to TRBJ1-1; D is unresolved. Trimming took 6 bases from V and 11 from J, leaving 19 bases between them. The CDR3 runs 13 residues. Germline loops: CDR1 MNHEY, CDR2 SVGAGI.

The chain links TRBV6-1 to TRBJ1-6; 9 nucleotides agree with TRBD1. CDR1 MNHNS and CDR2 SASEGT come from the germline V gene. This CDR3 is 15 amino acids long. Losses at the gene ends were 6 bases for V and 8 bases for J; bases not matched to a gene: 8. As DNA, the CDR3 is TGTGCCAGCAGATCACAGGGGGCGACCCATTCACCCCTCCACTTT. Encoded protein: CASRSQGATHSPLHF.

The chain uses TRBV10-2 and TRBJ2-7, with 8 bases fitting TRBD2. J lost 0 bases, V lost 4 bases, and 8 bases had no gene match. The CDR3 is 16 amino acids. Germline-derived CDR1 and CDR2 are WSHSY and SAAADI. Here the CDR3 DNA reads TGCGCCAGCAGTGGACCAGCGGGAGCCAGCTCCTACGAGCAGTACTTC. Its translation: CASSGPAGASSYEQYF.

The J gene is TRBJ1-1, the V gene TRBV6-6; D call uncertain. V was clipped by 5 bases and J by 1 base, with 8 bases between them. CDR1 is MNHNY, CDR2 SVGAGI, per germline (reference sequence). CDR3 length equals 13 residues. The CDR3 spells CASSVEPNTEAFF. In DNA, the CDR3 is TGTGCCAGCAGTGTCGAACCGAACACTGAAGCTTTCTTT.